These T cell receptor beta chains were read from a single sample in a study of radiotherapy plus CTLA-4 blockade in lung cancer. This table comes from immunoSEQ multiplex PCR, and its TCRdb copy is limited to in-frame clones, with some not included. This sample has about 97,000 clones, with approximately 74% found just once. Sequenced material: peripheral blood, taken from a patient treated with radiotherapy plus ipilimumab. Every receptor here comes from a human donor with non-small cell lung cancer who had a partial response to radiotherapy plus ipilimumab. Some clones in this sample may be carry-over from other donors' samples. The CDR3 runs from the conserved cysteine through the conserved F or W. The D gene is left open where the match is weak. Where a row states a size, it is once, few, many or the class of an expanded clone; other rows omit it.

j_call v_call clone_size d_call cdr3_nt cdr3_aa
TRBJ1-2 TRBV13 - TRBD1 TGTGCCAGCAGCCTATCGGACAGGGTGGCGGATGGCTACACCTTC CASSLSDRVADGYTF
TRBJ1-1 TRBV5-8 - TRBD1 TGTGCCGGATACAGGGGAAGGGCGAACACTGAAGCTTTCTTT CAGYRGRANTEAFF
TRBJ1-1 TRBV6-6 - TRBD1 TGTGCCAGCAGCCAACGGGACAGCTTGAACACTGAAGCTTTCTTT CASSQRDSLNTEAFF
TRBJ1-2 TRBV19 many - TGTGCCAGTAGCCTCCAGGGCACTAACTATGGCTACACCTTC CASSLQGTNYGYTF
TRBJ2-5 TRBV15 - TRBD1 TGTGCCACCAGCAGAGACAGGGGGGAGACCCAGTACTTC CATSRDRGETQYF
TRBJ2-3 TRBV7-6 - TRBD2 TGTGCCAGCAGCTTAGGTGTAGCGGGGGCAGGAACAGATACGCAGTATTTT CASSLGVAGAGTDTQYF
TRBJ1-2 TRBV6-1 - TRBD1 TGTGCCAGCAGTGAAACGGGACAGGGCTATGGCTACACCTTC CASSETGQGYGYTF
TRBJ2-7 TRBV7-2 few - TGTGCCAGCAGCTTCAACAGGGATGCCTACGAGCAGTACTTC CASSFNRDAYEQYF
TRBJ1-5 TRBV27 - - TGTGCCAGCAGTTCCTGGGGCGATTCTGGGCCCCAGCATTTT CASSSWGDSGPQHF
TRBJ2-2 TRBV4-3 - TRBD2 TGCGCCAGCAGCCAAGGACTAGCGGAGCCGAACACCGGGGAGCTGTTTTTT CASSQGLAEPNTGELFF
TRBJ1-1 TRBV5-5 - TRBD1 TGTGCCAGCAGCAGCGGACAGGGATGGGACACTGAAGCTTTCTTT CASSSGQGWDTEAFF
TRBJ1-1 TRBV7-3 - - TGTGCCAGCAGCTTAAAGGGGGGGCCGACAGGCAACACTGAAGCTTTCTTT CASSLKGGPTGNTEAFF
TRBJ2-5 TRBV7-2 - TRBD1 TGTGCCAGCAGCCGTACAGGACAGGGGCAAGAGACCCAGTACTTC CASSRTGQGQETQYF
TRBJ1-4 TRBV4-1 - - TGCGCCAGCAGCGACAGGACGCGGGAGGGAACTAATGAAAAACTGTTTTTT CASSDRTREGTNEKLFF
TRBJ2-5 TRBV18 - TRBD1 TGTGCCAGCTCACTACAGGGGGCGGAGACCCGGTACTTC CASSLQGAETRYF
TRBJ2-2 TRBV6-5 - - TGTGCCAGCAGTAAGACACTAGTTGCCGGGGAGCTGTTTTTT CASSKTLVAGELFF
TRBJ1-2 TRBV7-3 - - TGTGCCAGCAGCTTCCCCGGCGGAGGCTACACCTTC CASSFPGGGYTF
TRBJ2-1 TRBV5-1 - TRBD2 TGCGCCAGCAGCCTCCGGGAGGGCAGGCTTACCTCCTACAATGAGCAGTTCTTC CASSLREGRLTSYNEQFF
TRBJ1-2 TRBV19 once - TGTGCCAGTATCGCCCGGACAGCCAGAACCTATGGCTACACCTTC CASIARTARTYGYTF
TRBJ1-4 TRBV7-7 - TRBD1 TGTGCCAGCAGCTTGACAGGGGCGCTTGGTGAAAAACTGTTTTTT CASSLTGALGEKLFF
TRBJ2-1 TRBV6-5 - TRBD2 TGTGCCAGCAGCCGGACTAGCGGGGGCCACAATGAGCAGTTCTTC CASSRTSGGHNEQFF
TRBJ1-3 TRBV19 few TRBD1 TGTGCCAGTAGTACAACCGCCCGGGACAGAGGAAACACCATATATTTT CASSTTARDRGNTIYF
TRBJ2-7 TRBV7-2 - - TGTGCCAGCAGCTTAGCCTCCACCTCAGGGTACCACGAGCAGTACTTC CASSLASTSGYHEQYF
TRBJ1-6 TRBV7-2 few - TGTGCCAGCAGCCGCGACTGGAATAATTCACCCCTCCACTTT CASSRDWNNSPLHF
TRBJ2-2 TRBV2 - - TGTGCCAGCAGTGATCGAGGACAGACGAACACCGGGGAGCTGTTTTTT CASSDRGQTNTGELFF
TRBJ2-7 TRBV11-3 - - TGTGCCAGCAGCTTAGGGGGCGGTGGTGGGGCCTACGAGCAGTACTTC CASSLGGGGGAYEQYF
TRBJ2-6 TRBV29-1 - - TGCAGCGCCTCCCGCTCTGGGGCCAACGTCCTGACTTTC CSASRSGANVLTF
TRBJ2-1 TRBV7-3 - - TGTGCCAGCAGCTTAGGGGACTCCACCTACAATGAGCAGTTCTTC CASSLGDSTYNEQFF
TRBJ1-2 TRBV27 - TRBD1 TGTGCCAGCAGCCCCGACAGGGTGGGCTATGGCTACACCTTC CASSPDRVGYGYTF
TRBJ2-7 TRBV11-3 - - TGTGCCAGCAGCTTTACAGGGAGTATCAACGAGCAGTACTTC CASSFTGSINEQYF
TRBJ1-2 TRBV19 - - TGTGCCAGTAGTCGGGGGGCGAACTATGGCTACACCTTC CASSRGANYGYTF
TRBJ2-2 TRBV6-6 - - TGTGCCAGCAGTTATGGTGCGGGCAGGCGCACCGGGGAGCTGTTTTTT CASSYGAGRRTGELFF
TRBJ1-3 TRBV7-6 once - TGTGCCAGCAGCAGGACAGCGGGAAACACCATATATTTT CASSRTAGNTIYF
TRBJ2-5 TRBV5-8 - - TGTGCCAGCAGCTTGTACGAGATAAGAGAGACCCAGTACTTC CASSLYEIRETQYF
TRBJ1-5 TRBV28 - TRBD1 TGTGCCAGCAGTCCCGGGGGACAGGGCAACAATCAGCCCCAGCATTTT CASSPGGQGNNQPQHF
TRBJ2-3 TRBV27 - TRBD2 TGTGCCAGCAGTTACCGGACTAGCGGGATATGGGATACGCAGTATTTT CASSYRTSGIWDTQYF
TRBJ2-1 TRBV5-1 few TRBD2 TGCGCCAGCAGCGCACCGGGACTAGCGGGAGGTGAGCAGTTCTTC CASSAPGLAGGEQFF
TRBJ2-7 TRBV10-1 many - TGCGCCATCCACCCAGTACAGTACGAGCAGTACTTC CAIHPVQYEQYF
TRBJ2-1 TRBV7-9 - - TGTGCCAGCCTCCGACTACACAATGAGCAGTTCTTC CASLRLHNEQFF
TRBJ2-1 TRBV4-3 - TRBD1 TGCGCCAGCAGACCGGGCAGGGGGTATGGTGAGCAGTTCTTC CASRPGRGYGEQFF
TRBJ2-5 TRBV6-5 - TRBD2 TGTGCCAGCAGCCGCGGACTTGGGGAGGGGGAGACCCAGTACTTC CASSRGLGEGETQYF